One and the same sample provided the 4 T cell receptor beta chains below, sequenced in a study of human T cells and chemical hapten exposure. Noted time point: patch test 1, 2 weeks after DPC sensitization. Treatment described: therapeutic diphenylcyclopropenone sensitization with weekly scalp DPC. From the RACE reads, TCRdb called clonotypes with MiXCR, one entry per CDR3 protein. Among some 49,000 distinct CDR3 sequences, less than 9.5% were seen once, and the ten largest hold 4% to 5.5%. Specimen: whole blood, collected in connection with sensitization to the hapten diphenylcyclopropenone (DPC). The receptor source for this set is a woman between 45 and 65 years old with alopecia areata. Some clones in this sample may be carry-over from other donors' samples.

In its sample, this clonotype was seen a few times. The chain links TRBV6-5 to TRBJ1-2; tentative D call: TRBD1 (6 bases). V was trimmed by 1 base and J by 1 base, leaving 10 bases between them. This CDR3 region has 15 residues. The germline V gene encodes CDR1 MNHEY and CDR2 SVGAGI. This CDR3 is CASSYLGGLNYGYTF. The CDR3 nucleotides are TGTGCCAGCAGTTACTTAGGGGGACTTAACTATGGCTACACCTTC.

This clonotype appeared many times. The rearrangement links TRBV29-1 to TRBJ2-3; TRBD2 aligns across 10 bases. The CDR3 sequence is 13 residues long. V shed 5 bases and J 3 bases; nucleotides not matched to a gene: 2. From germline, CDR1 is SQVTM and CDR2 ANQGSEA. CDR3 protein: CSVRTSGTDTQYF. DNA for the CDR3: TGCAGCGTTAGGACTAGCGGTACAGATACGCAGTATTTT.

This clonotype was observed many times. CDR3 sequence reads: CSARGSSGIYPETQYF. The CDR3 bases are TGCAGTGCTAGAGGGTCTAGCGGGATTTATCCGGAGACCCAGTACTTC. The chain combines TRBV20-1 with TRBJ2-5; 9 bases fit TRBD2. Germline loops: CDR1 DFQATT, CDR2 SNEGSKA (reference sequence). The CDR3 length is 16 residues. V lost 1 base to trimming and J lost 5 bases; unmatched junction nucleotides: 11.

The table lists this clonotype with a few counts. The chain links TRBV29-1 to TRBJ2-1; D is possibly TRBD2 (7 bases). V lost 2 bases to trimming and J lost 6 bases, with 14 bases between them. CDR1 is SQVTM and CDR2 is ANQGSEA in the germline V gene. CDR3 length: 14 amino acids. CDR3 in DNA: TGCAGCGTTGAAAGGGGGAGGGGCGGCAATGAGCAGTTCTTC. Amino acids: CSVERGRGGNEQFF.